This TCR beta chain originates from a study of early T cells in non-severe SARS-CoV-2 infection. As for the study in general: Bulk RNA from unsorted whole blood was sequenced; chains were unpaired. General observations from the study: VDJdb matches were skewed toward anti-spike CD8 T cell responses.

V gave up 6 bases and J gave up 1 base; unmatched junction bases: 1. CDR3 length equals 14 residues. Germline V gene lookup returns CDR1 MNHEY and CDR2 SVGEGT. This clonotype was counted at least ten times. Its target is unknown. Unique molecular identifiers were affixed to single, distinct cDNA molecules. TCRdb fed the 5' RACE reads into MiXCR, producing one record per CDR3 protein. The sample records 55,000 to 85,000 distinct CDR3 sequences, 9% to 10% being singletons. The TCR was taken from an adult who was a healthcare worker with PCR-confirmed SARS-CoV-2 infection or an uninfected control (not recorded which). This sequence joins TRBV6-2 or TRBV6-3 and TRBJ2-1; 9 bases are shared with TRBD1. The material sequenced was whole blood, taken at baseline. The CDR3 region has the DNA TGTGCCAGCAGGACAGGGGGATCCTACAATGAGCAGTTCTTC. It translates to CASRTGGSYNEQFF.